The rows below give T cell receptor beta chains drawn from one sample of a study of blood T cells in healthy people across ages. Each CDR3 protein gets one entry after TCRdb re-called the 5' RACE reads with MiXCR. The repertoire holds under 1,100,000 distinct CDR3 sequences, with roughly 24% as singletons. In addition, the sample was reused for a study of T cells of mothers and their children.

What was sequenced was blood. The receptors derive from a girl aged 2 to 9 in good health. CDR3s include the opening cysteine and the closing phenylalanine or tryptophan. Fields, in order: J gene, D gene, V gene, clone size, CDR3 protein, CDR3 DNA. A D gene is named only where the DNA matches it firmly. Size tells how often a clone was seen (once, few, many) or the class of an expanded clone, and some rows leave it out.

TRBJ2-5 TRBD1 TRBV12-3/TRBV12-4 - CASADREETQYF TGTGCCAGCGCTGACAGGGAAGAGACCCAGTACTTC
TRBJ2-1 - TRBV7-9 few CASSRDGAGEQFF TGTGCCAGCAGCCGGGACGGGGCAGGAGAGCAGTTCTTC
TRBJ2-5 - TRBV28 few CASSRGDRLTQETQYF TGTGCCAGCAGTCGCGGGGACAGATTAACCCAAGAGACCCAGTACTTC
TRBJ2-2 - TRBV9 - CASSIKGELFF TGTGCCAGCAGTATTAAAGGGGAGCTGTTTTTT
TRBJ2-5 - TRBV7-7 - CASSPRAGTQETQYF TGTGCTAGCAGCCCCCGGGCCGGGACACAAGAGACCCAGTACTTC
TRBJ2-1 TRBD1 TRBV29-1 few CSVDFIGRQGVDNEQFF TGCAGCGTTGATTTTATAGGAAGACAGGGTGTCGACAATGAGCAGTTCTTC
TRBJ2-7 - TRBV29-1 few CSVGDGVYEQYF TGCAGCGTTGGGGACGGGGTCTACGAGCAGTACTTC
TRBJ2-5 TRBD1 TRBV28 - CASIRLDRGRETQYF TGTGCCAGCATCCGCCTGGACAGGGGGCGGGAGACCCAGTACTTC
TRBJ2-5 - TRBV12-3/TRBV12-4 - CASSLGSGRQETQYF TGTGCCAGCAGTTTAGGTTCGGGGCGGCAAGAGACCCAGTACTTC
TRBJ2-7 TRBD2 TRBV7-2 few CASSRTVAGLSYEQYF TGTGCCAGCAGCCGCACCGTAGCGGGTCTCTCCTACGAGCAGTACTTC
TRBJ1-2 - TRBV12-3/TRBV12-4 few CASSLWQGRGSNYGYTF TGTGCCAGCAGTTTGTGGCAGGGAAGGGGCTCTAACTATGGCTACACCTTC
TRBJ1-3 - TRBV15 - CATSAGSRNTIYF TGTGCCACCAGCGCGGGGTCCCGAAACACCATATATTTT
TRBJ2-3 TRBD2 TRBV7-3 many CASSGTSGRSDTQYF TGTGCCAGCAGCGGGACTAGCGGGAGGTCAGATACGCAGTATTTT
TRBJ1-4 TRBD1 TRBV27 few CASTGQGNEKLFF TGTGCCAGCACGGGACAGGGGAATGAAAAACTGTTTTTT
TRBJ2-1 - TRBV6-5 - CASSYRGAYIEQFF TGTGCCAGCAGTTACCGGGGGGCCTATATTGAGCAGTTCTTC
TRBJ2-5 - TRBV7-9 - CASSYQQGGETQYF TGTGCCAGCAGCTATCAACAGGGAGGAGAGACCCAGTACTTC